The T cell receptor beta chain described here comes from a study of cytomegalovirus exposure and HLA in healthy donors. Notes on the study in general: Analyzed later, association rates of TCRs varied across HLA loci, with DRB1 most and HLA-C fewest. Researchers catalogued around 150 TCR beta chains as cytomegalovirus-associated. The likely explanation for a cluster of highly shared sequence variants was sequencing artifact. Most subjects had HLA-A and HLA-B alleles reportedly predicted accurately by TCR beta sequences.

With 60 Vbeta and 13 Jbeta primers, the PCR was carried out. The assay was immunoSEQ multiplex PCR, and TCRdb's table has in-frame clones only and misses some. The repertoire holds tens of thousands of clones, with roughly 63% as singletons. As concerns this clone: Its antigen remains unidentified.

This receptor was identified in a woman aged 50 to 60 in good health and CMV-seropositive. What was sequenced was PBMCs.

In DNA, the CDR3 is TGTGCCAGCAGCTCGCCGGGAGCGAGCACAGATACGCAGTATTTT. Amino acids: CASSSPGASTDTQYF. V is TRBV5-6 and J is TRBJ2-3; a possible D gene is TRBD2 (6 bases). This CDR3 is built from 15 residues. V was pared by 3 bases and J by 0 bases, with 11 bases between. Germline-derived CDR1 and CDR2 are SGHDT and YYEEEE.